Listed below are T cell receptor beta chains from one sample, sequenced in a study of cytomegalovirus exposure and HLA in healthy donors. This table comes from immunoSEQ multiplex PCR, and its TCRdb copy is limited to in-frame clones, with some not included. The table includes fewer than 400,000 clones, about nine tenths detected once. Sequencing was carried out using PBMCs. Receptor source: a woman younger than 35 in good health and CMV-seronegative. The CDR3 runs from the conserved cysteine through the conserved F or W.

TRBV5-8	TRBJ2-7	CASTLAGSDYEQYF
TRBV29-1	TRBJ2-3	CSVASSANTDTQYF
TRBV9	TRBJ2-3	CASSLGGGSTDTQYF
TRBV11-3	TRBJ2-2	CASSLDGDRGSGELFF
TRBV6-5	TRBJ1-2	CASSYSRHAGYTF
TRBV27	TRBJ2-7	CASSQGQGYEQYF
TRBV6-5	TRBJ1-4	CASGPRGAGDEKLFF
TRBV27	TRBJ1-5	CASSFLGGYSNQPQHF
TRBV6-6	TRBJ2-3	CASRLAAEAQYF
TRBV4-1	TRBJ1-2	CASSQTNRQGAFGYTF
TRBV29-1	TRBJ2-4	CSVEEPGGSPGNIQYF
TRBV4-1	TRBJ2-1	CASSQGTINEQFF
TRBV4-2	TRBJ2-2	CASRAGGGELFF
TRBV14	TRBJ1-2	CASSPSGTGRIYTF
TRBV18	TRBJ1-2	CASSPGTGAPANYGYTF
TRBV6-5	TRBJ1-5	CASSDGSHQPQHF
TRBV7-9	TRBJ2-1	CASSSPPGGGSFEQFF
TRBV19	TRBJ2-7	CASSIVWASLTDAYEQYF
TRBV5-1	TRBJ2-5	CASRPPGQGYQETQYF
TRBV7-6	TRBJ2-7	CASSSGLAGGGLSYEQYF
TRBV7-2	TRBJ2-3	CASRPGTAEDTQYF
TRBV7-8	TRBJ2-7	CASSNGMGSGLYEQYF
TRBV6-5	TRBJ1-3	CASSNQHRSGNTIYF
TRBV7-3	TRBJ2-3	CASSQGLADTDTQYF
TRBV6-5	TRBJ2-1	CASSYSRVYEQFF
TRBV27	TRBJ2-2	CASSSPGLGPGELFF
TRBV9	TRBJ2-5	CASSVGMETQYF
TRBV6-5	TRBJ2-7	CASSYSSDSVYEQYF
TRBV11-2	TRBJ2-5	CASSPTGQETQYF
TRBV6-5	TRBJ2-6	CASSSGTASGANVLTF
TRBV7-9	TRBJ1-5	CASSQLDILQPQHF
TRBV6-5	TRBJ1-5	CATTPHPGDQPQHF
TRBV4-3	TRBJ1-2	CASSPGTGNYGYTF
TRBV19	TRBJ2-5	CASKGGAGGQETQYF
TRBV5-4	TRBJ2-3	CASSTRGTDTQYF
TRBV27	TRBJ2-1	CASTPMGDIRGEQFF
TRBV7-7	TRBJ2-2	CASSPEAGLATGELFF
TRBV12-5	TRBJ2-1	CASGARDTGSYNEQFF
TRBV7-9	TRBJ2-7	CASSLRDRVYEQYF
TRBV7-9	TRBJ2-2	CASSLTGVTGELFF
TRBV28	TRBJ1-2	CASSNADYGYTF
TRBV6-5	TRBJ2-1	CASSPSGGSYNEQFF
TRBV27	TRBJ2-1	CASSPDRSSYNEQFF
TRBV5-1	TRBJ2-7	CASSLVGREREQYF
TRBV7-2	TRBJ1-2	CASSLGGQNYGYTF
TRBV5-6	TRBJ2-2	CASRLLAGGGTGELFF
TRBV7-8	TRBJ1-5	CASSLENTGGNQPQHF
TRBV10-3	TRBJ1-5	CAISGGLMEPQHF
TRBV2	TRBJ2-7	CASSENRQSSYEQYF
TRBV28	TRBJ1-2	CASSSLPVGAGYGYTF
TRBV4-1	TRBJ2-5	CASSHQGGQETQYF
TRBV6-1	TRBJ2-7	CASSRTGTGSPYF
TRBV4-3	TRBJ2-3	CASSQDGTTSTDTQYF
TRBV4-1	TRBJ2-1	CASSQDPAGSYNEQFF
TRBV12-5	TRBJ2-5	CASGSRPSNGQETQYF
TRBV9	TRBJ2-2	CASSRADGELFF
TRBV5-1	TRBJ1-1	CASSLTLGQEMGEAFF